This TCR beta chain was profiled in a study of shared clonotypes between healthy human individuals. Here immunoSEQ multiplex PCR was the method, and the copy in TCRdb shows in-frame clones only, minus some. Among about 1.5 million clones listed, under 99% were seen once. Germline CDR1 reads MNHEY; CDR2 reads SVGAGI. The CDR3 is 15 amino acids. V dropped 2 bases and J dropped 6 bases, with 14 bases sitting between them. All of the donors resided in Nashville, Tennessee, and each was a Caucasian adult. The study separated CD4+ cells into CD45RA+ naive and CD45RA-negative memory subsets. The sequence came from a man younger than 45 in good health. Material: naive CD4+ T cells sorted from blood. Subset denoted: CD45RA+ positively selected. V is TRBV6-5 and J is TRBJ1-5; TRBD1 might be the D (5 bases). In DNA, the CDR3 is TGTGCCAGCAGTTACACGCAGGGCCGAGGTCAGCCCCAGCATTTT. This codes for CASSYTQGRGQPQHF.